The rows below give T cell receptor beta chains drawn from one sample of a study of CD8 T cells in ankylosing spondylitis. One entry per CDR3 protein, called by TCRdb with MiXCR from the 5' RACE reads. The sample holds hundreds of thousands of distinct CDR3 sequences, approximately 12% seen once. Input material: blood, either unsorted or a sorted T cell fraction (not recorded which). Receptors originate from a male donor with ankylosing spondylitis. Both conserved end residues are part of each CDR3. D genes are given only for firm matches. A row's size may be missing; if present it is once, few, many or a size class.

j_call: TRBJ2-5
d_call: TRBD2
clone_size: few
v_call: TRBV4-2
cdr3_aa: CASSQVVSGSWQETQYF
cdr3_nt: TGTGCCAGCAGCCAAGTCGTTAGCGGGAGCTGGCAAGAGACCCAGTACTTC

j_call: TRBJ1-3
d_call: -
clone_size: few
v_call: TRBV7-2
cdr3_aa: CASSLGGATGNTIYF
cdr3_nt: TGTGCCAGCAGCTTGGGAGGGGCGACAGGAAACACCATATATTTT

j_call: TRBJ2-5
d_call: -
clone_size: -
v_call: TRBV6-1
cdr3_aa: CASKVEAPGTQYF
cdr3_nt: TGTGCCAGCAAAGTTGAGGCACCGGGAACCCAGTACTTC

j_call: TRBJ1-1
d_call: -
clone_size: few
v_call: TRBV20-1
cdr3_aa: CSVQEVMNTEAFF
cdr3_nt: TGCAGCGTCCAGGAGGTCATGAACACTGAAGCTTTCTTT

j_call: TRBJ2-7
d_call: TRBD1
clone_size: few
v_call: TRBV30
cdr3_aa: CAWTGTGNYEQYF
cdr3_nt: TGTGCCTGGACCGGGACAGGGAACTACGAGCAGTACTTC

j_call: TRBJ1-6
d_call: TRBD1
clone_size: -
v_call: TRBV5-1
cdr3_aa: CASSLNGQGGSPLHF
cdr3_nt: TGCGCCAGCAGCTTGAACGGACAGGGAGGCTCACCCCTCCACTTT

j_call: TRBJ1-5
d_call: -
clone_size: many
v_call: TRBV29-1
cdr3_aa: CSVEECVGNRPQHF
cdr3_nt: TGCAGCGTTGAAGAGTGCGTGGGGAATCGGCCCCAGCATTTT

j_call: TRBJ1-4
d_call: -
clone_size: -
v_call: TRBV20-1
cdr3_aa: CSASPGNNNEKLFF
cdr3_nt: TGCAGTGCTAGTCCGGGGAATAATAATGAAAAACTGTTTTTT

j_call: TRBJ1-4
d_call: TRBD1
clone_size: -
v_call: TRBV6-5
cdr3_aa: CASSYSINRGDVKLFF
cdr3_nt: TGTGCCAGCAGTTACTCGATTAACAGGGGGGACGTAAAACTGTTTTTT

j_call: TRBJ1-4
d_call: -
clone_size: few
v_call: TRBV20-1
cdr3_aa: CSASLGGMGEKLFF
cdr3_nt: TGCAGTGCTTCCCTTGGAGGGATGGGAGAAAAACTGTTTTTT

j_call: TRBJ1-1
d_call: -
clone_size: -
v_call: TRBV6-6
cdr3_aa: CATLPGGGEAFF
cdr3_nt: TGTGCCACCCTTCCTGGGGGGGGTGAAGCTTTCTTT

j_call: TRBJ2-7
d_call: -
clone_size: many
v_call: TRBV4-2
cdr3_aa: CASSQERREQYF
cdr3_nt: TGTGCCAGCAGCCAAGAAAGACGCGAGCAGTACTTC

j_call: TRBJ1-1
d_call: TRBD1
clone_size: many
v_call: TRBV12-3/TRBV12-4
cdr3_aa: CASSSTRTGGGEAFF
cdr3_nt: TGTGCCAGCAGTTCGACTCGGACAGGGGGCGGTGAAGCTTTCTTT

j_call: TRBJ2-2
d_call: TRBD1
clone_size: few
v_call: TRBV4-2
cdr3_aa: CASSPKGQGDTGELFF
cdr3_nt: TGTGCCAGCAGCCCCAAGGGACAGGGCGACACCGGGGAGCTGTTTTTT

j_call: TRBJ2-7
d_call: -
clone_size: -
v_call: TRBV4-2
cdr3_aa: CASSQDAWSSYEQYF
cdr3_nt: TGTGCCAGCAGCCAAGACGCGTGGAGCTCCTACGAGCAGTACTTC

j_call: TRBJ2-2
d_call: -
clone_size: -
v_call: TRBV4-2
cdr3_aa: CASSQRLSPGINGGELYF
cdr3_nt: TGTGCCAGCAGCCAAAGATTATCTCCGGGAATTAATGGCGGGGAGCTGTATTTT

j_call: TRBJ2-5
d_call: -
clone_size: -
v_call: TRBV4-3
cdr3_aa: CASSHGGGETQYF
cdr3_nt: TGCGCCAGCAGCCACGGGGGCGGGGAGACCCAGTACTTC

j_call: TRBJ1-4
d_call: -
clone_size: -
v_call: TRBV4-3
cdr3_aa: CASSQERMHNEKLFF
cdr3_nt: TGCGCCAGCAGCCAAGAAAGGATGCATAATGAAAAACTGTTTTTT

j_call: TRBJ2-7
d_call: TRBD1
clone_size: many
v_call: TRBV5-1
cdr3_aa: CASSYGQGEQYF
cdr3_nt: TGCGCCAGCAGCTATGGACAGGGGGAGCAGTACTTC

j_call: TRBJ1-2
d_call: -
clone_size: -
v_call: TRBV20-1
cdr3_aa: CSASRVRTHGYTF
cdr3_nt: TGCAGTGCTAGTCGTGTAAGAACGCATGGCTACACCTTC

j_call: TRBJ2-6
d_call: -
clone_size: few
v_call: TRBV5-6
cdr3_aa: CASTLRGSGANVLTF
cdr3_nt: TGTGCCAGTACCCTCAGGGGCTCTGGGGCCAACGTCCTGACTTTC

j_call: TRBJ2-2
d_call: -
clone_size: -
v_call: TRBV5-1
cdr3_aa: CASSSNPGSAGELFF
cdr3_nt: TGCGCCAGCAGCTCGAACCCAGGGTCTGCCGGGGAGCTGTTTTTT

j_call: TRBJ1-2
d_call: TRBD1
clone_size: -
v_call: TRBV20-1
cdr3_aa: CSGGTVIYGYTF
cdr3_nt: TGCAGTGGTGGGACAGTCATTTATGGCTACACCTTC

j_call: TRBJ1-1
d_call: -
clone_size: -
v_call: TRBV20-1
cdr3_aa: CSVGSWGEIGEAFF
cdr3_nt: TGCAGTGTCGGAAGTTGGGGCGAAATAGGTGAAGCTTTCTTT

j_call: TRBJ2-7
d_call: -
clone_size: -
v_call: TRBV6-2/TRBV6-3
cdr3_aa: CASRNDNYEQYF
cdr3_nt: TGTGCCAGCAGGAACGACAACTACGAGCAGTACTTC

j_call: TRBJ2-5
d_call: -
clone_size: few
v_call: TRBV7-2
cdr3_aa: CASSQTGGGTPIETQYF
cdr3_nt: TGTGCCAGCAGCCAGACGGGGGGCGGCACTCCAATAGAGACCCAGTACTTC

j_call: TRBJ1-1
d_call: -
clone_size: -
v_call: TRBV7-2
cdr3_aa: CASSYRAGNTEAFF
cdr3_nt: TGTGCCAGCAGCTACCGGGCGGGGAACACTGAAGCTTTCTTT

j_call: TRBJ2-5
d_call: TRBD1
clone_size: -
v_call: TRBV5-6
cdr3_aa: CASSGQGGRETQYF
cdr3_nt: TGTGCCAGCAGCGGACAGGGGGGACGGGAGACCCAGTACTTC

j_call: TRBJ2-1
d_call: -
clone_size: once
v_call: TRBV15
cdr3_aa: CATSRGGGQSNEQFF
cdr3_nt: TGTGCCACCAGCAGAGGGGGGGGCCAATCGAATGAGCAGTTCTTC

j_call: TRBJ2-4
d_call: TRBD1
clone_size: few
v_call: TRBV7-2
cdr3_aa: CASSPRDSLKNIQYF
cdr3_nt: TGTGCCAGCAGCCCAAGGGACAGCCTCAAAAACATTCAGTACTTC

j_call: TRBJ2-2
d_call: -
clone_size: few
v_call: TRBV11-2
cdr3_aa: CASSLDWQTNTGELFF
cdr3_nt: TGTGCCAGCAGCTTAGATTGGCAGACGAACACCGGGGAGCTGTTTTTT

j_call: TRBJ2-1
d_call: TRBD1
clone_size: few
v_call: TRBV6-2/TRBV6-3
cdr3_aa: CASSYSFPTGVSPSSYNEQFF
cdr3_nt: TGTGCCAGCAGTTACTCGTTCCCGACAGGGGTCTCCCCGAGCTCCTACAATGAGCAGTTCTTC

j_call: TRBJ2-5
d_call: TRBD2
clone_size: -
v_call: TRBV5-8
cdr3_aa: CASEGLAGEYQETQYF
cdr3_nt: TGTGCCAGCGAGGGACTAGCGGGAGAGTACCAAGAGACCCAGTACTTC

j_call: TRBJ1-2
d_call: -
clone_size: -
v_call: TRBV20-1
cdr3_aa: CSANRQLANYGYTF
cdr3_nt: TGCAGTGCTAACCGACAGTTAGCTAACTATGGCTACACCTTC

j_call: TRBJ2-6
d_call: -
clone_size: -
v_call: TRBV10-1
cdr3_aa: CASGAAGANVLTF
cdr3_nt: TGCGCCAGCGGGGCAGCGGGGGCCAACGTCCTGACTTTC

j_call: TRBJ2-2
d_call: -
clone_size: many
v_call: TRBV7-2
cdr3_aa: CASSLFPRNTGELFF
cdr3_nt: TGTGCCAGCAGCTTGTTTCCGAGGAACACCGGGGAGCTGTTTTTT

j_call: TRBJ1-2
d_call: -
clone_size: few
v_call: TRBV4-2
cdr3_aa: CASSQDRNADYGYTF
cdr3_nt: TGTGCCAGCAGCCAAGATAGGAACGCAGACTATGGCTACACCTTC

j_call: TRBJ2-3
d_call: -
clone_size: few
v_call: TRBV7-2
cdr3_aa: CASSYFTSSDTQYF
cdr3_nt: TGTGCCAGCAGCTATTTCACTAGCTCAGATACGCAGTATTTT

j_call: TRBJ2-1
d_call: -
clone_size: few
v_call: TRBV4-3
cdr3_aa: CASSQASGTASYNEQFF
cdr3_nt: TGCGCCAGCAGCCAAGCTTCCGGGACCGCATCCTACAATGAGCAGTTCTTC

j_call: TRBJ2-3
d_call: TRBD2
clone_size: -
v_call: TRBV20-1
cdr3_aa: CSAPGLHSGTDTQYF
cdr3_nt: TGCAGTGCTCCGGGACTACATTCGGGCACAGATACGCAGTATTTT

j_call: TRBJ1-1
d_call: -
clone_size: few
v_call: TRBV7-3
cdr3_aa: CASSLSVPQAFF
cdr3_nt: TGTGCCAGCAGCTTATCAGTCCCTCAAGCTTTCTTT

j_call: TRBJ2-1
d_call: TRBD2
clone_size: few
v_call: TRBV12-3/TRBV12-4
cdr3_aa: CASRLKREGPNEQFF
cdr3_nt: TGTGCCAGCAGGCTTAAGCGGGAGGGCCCCAATGAGCAGTTCTTC

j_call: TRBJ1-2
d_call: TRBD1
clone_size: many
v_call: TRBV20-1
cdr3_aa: CSTPGQGPFNYGYTF
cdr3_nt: TGCAGTACACCGGGACAGGGGCCTTTTAACTATGGCTACACCTTC

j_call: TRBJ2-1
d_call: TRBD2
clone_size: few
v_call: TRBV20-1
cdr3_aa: CSTLPTSGRAGTYNEQFF
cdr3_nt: TGCAGTACTCTACCCACTAGCGGGAGGGCCGGGACTTACAATGAGCAGTTCTTC

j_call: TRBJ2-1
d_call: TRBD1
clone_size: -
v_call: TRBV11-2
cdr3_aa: CASSRGQEGDEQFF
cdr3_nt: TGTGCCAGCAGTAGGGGACAGGAGGGCGATGAGCAGTTCTTC

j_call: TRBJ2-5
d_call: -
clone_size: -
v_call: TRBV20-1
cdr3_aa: CSASPLRETQYF
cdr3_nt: TGCAGTGCTAGTCCCCTCCGCGAGACCCAGTACTTC

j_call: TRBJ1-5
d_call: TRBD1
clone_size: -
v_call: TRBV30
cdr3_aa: CAWSIQGARQPQHF
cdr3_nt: TGTGCCTGGAGTATACAGGGGGCGCGTCAGCCCCAGCATTTT

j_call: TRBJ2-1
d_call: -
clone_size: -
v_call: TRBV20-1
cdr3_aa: CSARALDLHHNEQFF
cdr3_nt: TGCAGTGCTAGAGCCCTGGACCTCCATCACAATGAGCAGTTCTTC

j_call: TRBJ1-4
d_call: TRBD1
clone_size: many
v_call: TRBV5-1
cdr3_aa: CASRQGPTNEKLFF
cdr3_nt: TGCGCCAGCCGACAGGGCCCAACTAATGAAAAACTGTTTTTT

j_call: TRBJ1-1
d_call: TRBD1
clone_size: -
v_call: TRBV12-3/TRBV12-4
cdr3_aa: CASSSGQGANTEAFF
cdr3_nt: TGTGCCAGCAGTTCAGGACAGGGGGCGAACACTGAAGCTTTCTTT

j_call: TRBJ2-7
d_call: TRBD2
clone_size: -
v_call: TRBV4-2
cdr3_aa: CASSPRERGSYEQYF
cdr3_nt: TGTGCCAGCAGCCCCAGAGAGCGGGGATCCTACGAGCAGTACTTC

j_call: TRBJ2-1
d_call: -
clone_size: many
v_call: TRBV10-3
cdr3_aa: CAISEPVGGLQFF
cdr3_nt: TGTGCCATCAGTGAGCCGGTAGGAGGACTGCAGTTCTTC

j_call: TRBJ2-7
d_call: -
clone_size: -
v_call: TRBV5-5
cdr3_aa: CASGLGRSYEQYF
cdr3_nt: TGTGCCAGCGGCCTCGGACGGTCCTACGAGCAGTACTTC